Here is one T cell receptor (beta chain) with its context. This sample is part of a study of CD8 T cells in Susac syndrome. The germline gives CDR1 LGHDT, CDR2 YNNKEL (reference sequence). This CDR3 spans 15 amino acids. Trimming cost V 4 bases and J 4 bases; bases outside gene matches: 7. Roughly 0.5 to 1 ug RNA was reverse transcribed with random hexamers. TCRdb re-analysed the immunoSEQ multiplex PCR reads in MiXCR, keeping a single row per CDR3 protein. The table lists more than 75,000 distinct CDR3 sequences, around 93% of them singletons, with roughly 0.3% in the top ten. This chain joins TRBV3-1 and TRBJ1-5; 7 nucleotides align to TRBD1. The receptor was isolated from a human donor in good health. The sample comprised CD8+ T cells from PBMCs. For the CDR3, the DNA is TGTGCCAGCAGCCCTTCGGACAGGCCTAATCAGCCCCAGCATTTT. It is translated as CASSPSDRPNQPQHF.